This T cell receptor beta chain was found in a study of cytomegalovirus exposure and HLA in healthy donors. The study's findings and limits: The study labeled roughly 160 TCR beta chains cytomegalovirus-associated.

In regard to this clone: The antigen is unknown. Other nucleotide sequences from this sample produce the same CDR3.

A multiplex PCR was run with 60 Vbeta primers and 13 Jbeta primers. Profiling relied on immunoSEQ multiplex PCR, and the TCRdb table lists in-frame clones only, not all of them. Here the sample spans some 200,000 clones, 79% being singletons. Deletions cut 0 bases from V and 3 bases from J, with 14 bases between. Germline lookup yields CDR1 LGHNA and CDR2 YSLEER. This CDR3 has 17 residues. The source of this sequence is a woman between 45 and 60 years old in good health and CMV-seronegative. What was sequenced was PBMCs. The chain employs TRBV4-3 and TRBJ2-2; D ambiguous. The CDR3 loop reads CASSQDRVSGYTGELFF. Written as DNA, the CDR3 is TGCGCCAGCAGCCAAGATCGGGTTTCCGGTTACACCGGGGAGCTGTTTTTT.